Presented here are 8 T cell receptor beta chains from one specimen sequenced in a study of CD8 T cells in ankylosing spondylitis (dated by TCRdb to 2017 to 2019). Study-level results and caveats: Blood from ankylosing spondylitis patients appeared to be characterized by a TCR beta motif made up of several highly homologous amino acid variants.

These TCRs' antigens remain unknown. The library was produced with 5' RACE. For sequencing, an Illumina HiSeq 2500 was employed. TCRdb trimmed public reads at Q25 via fastp, called clones via MiXCR and kept in-frame beta chains. When rows share a CDR3 protein, they turn into one entry using the most common DNA and genes. The sample has 200,000 to 250,000 distinct CDR3 sequences on record, 7% to 8% of them singletons. The ten largest clones capture 14% of the sample. Sequencing was carried out using blood, either unsorted or a sorted T cell fraction (not recorded which). The receptors derive from a male donor with ankylosing spondylitis.

Turning to this clonotype: A clone one base away is much larger, so this may be a read error. This is likely a read error, given that the CDR3 carries no conserved phenylalanine or tryptophan at its end. The chain uses TRBV2 and TRBJ2-3; 13 bases are a match to TRBD2. The V gene's germline CDR1 is SNHLY and CDR2 FYNNEI. V lost 6 bases and J lost 3; bases outside the gene matches: 3. The CDR3 has 15 amino acids. DNA of the CDR3: TGTGCCAGCAGGGGGACTAGCGGGACTACAGATACGCAGTATTCT. Its translation: CASRGTSGTTDTQYS.

This clonotype was seen repeatedly, ten times or more. V is TRBV27 and J is TRBJ2-2; maybe TRBD2 (7 bases). The V and J ends lost 4 bases and 6 bases respectively, with 12 bases between them. The CDR3 runs 14 residues. Germline lookup yields CDR1 MNHEY and CDR2 SMNVEV (reference sequence). CDR3 loop: CASSSREGAGELFF. Here the CDR3 DNA reads TGTGCCAGCAGTTCAAGGGAGGGGGCCGGGGAGCTGTTTTTT.

The table lists this clonotype with a count of one. The genes are TRBV11-1 and TRBJ2-1, with TRBD2 as a possible D gene (5 bases). Germline CDR1 SGHAT, CDR2 FQDESV (reference sequence). Trimming took 5 bases from V and 3 from J, leaving 17 bases between them. The CDR3 sequence is 16 residues long. DNA for the CDR3: TGTGCCAGCAGCCCTAGTGCGGGTCCGGACTACAATGAGCAGTTCTTC. As protein: CASSPSAGPDYNEQFF. The whole variable domain, remainder taken from reference TRBV11-1 and TRBJ2-1, is EAEVAQSPRYKITEKSQAVAFWCDPISGHATLYWYRQILGQGPELLVQFQDESVVDDSQLPKDRFSAERLKGVDSTLKIQPAELGDSAMYLCASSPSAGPDYNEQFFGPGTRLTVL.

This clonotype occurred a few times. The J gene is TRBJ2-6, the V gene TRBV10-3, with 11 bases identical to TRBD2. The CDR3 spans 17 residues. Germline loops: CDR1 ENHRY, CDR2 SYGVKD. With V trimmed by 2 bases and J by 3 bases, 3 bases remained unmatched. CDR3 amino acids: CAISEILAGVGANVLTF. CDR3 DNA: TGTGCCATCAGTGAGATACTAGCGGGAGTTGGGGCCAACGTCCTGACTTTC.

The chain carries TRBV2 and TRBJ2-4; 12 bases map to TRBD1. V lost 6 bases and J lost 4; bases outside the gene matches: 10. CDR1 and CDR2 (germline): SNHLY, FYNNEI. The CDR3 consists of 17 residues. This CDR3 is CASRRGTGGAAKNIQYF. The CDR3 DNA reads TGTGCCAGCAGGAGGGGGACAGGGGGCGCGGCAAAAAACATTCAGTACTTC.

This clonotype was seen repeatedly, ten times or more. This sequence joins TRBV4-3 and TRBJ2-2; D remains ambiguous. V lost 4 bases, J lost 0 bases, and 21 bases lay in between. The CDR3 totals 19 residues. Germline loops: CDR1 LGHNA, CDR2 YSLEER. Written as DNA, the CDR3 is TGCGCCAGCAGCCGATCCCCCGTTATTCTGGGCACGAACACCGGGGAGCTGTTTTTT. Protein sequence: CASSRSPVILGTNTGELFF.

This clonotype was counted at least ten times. The rearrangement joins TRBV24-1 to TRBJ1-1, with D unresolved. V shed 9 bases and J shed 6 bases, with 10 bases lying between them. This CDR3 has 11 residues. The V gene's germline CDR1 is KGHDR and CDR2 SFDVKD. CDR3: CATSDGAEAFF. The CDR3 region has the DNA TGTGCCACCTCCGACGGCGCTGAAGCTTTCTTT.

This clonotype was counted only a few times. The rearrangement joins TRBV28 to TRBJ2-1, with 9 bases matching TRBD2. The germline V gene encodes CDR1 MDHEN and CDR2 SYDVKM. J lost 9 bases, V lost 5 bases, and 17 bases had no gene match. This CDR3 is built from 17 residues. CDR3 loop: CASSQRTAGGPVTEQFF. The CDR3 coding sequence is TGTGCCAGCAGTCAAAGGACCGCGGGAGGGCCTGTTACTGAGCAGTTCTTC.